This T cell receptor beta chain emerged from a study of T cell responses to AZD1222 COVID-19 vaccine. Germline CDR1 and CDR2: MDHEN and SYDVKM. V was trimmed by 5 bases and J by 4 bases, leaving 6 bases between them. This CDR3 comprises 11 residues. The table came from immunoSEQ multiplex PCR; TCRdb's copy has only in-frame clones and leaves some out. The repertoire consists of roughly 35,000 clones, with about nine tenths occurring once and the leading ten covering approximately 11%. The sample here was peripheral blood, taken 28 days after the second AZD1222 dose. The TCR comes from an adult who received the AZD1222 COVID-19 vaccine. The chain carries TRBV28 and TRBJ2-7; D is uncertain. The CDR3 here is CASSERYEQYF. The DNA for the CDR3 is TGTGCCAGCAGTGAAAGATACGAGCAGTACTTC.